A single count supports the clone carrying this T cell receptor (beta chain). This study enrolled people aged about 18 to 100 from approximately 25 US geographic areas. Cohort assignment relied on participant-reported clinical history. Generated by immunoSEQ multiplex PCR, the TCRdb table keeps only in-frame clones and is missing some. Here the sample spans about 400,000 clones, about 90% being singletons. V shed 0 bases and J shed 4 bases, with 12 bases lying between them. This CDR3 region has 15 residues. CDR1 SNHLY and CDR2 FYNNEI come from the germline V gene. The data were obtained in a study of blood T cell repertoires in COVID-19.

Sequenced: PBMCs or T cells enriched from blood (not recorded which). V and J are TRBV2 and TRBJ1-2; tentatively, D is TRBD1 (5 bases). The clonotype comes from a woman between 25 and 40 years old who had recovered from COVID-19. CDR3 residues: CASSEALQGSYGYTF. The CDR3 nucleotides are TGTGCCAGCAGTGAAGCGCTTCAGGGTTCCTATGGCTACACCTTC.